This TCR beta chain originates from a study of blood T cell repertoires in COVID-19. Study overall: Researchers got acute and convalescent COVID-19 samples from the United States, Italy and Spain. Sources were T cells, B-cell-depleted T cells, or PBMCs; the material itself was cDNA or gDNA.

Trimming took off 5 bases at V and 7 bases at J, with 8 bases between the two ends. Looked up from germline, CDR1 is KGHDR and CDR2 is SFDVKD. CDR3 size: 12 residues. Original handling: The assay estimated nucleated cells by amplifying reference gene primers. Profiling relied on immunoSEQ multiplex PCR, and the TCRdb table lists in-frame clones only, not all of them. V, J and clone size are taken as reported in that table, and D and trimming were inferred from the DNA itself. The sample shows 95,000 to 110,000 clones, about 91% of them seen only once. This TCR came from a human donor in a cohort sampled during active COVID-19. Sequenced material: peripheral blood. The chain couples TRBV24-1 to TRBJ1-5; D call uncertain. The CDR3 DNA reads TGTGCCACCAGTGTCGGAGGGCAGCCCCAGCATTTT. This codes for CATSVGGQPQHF.